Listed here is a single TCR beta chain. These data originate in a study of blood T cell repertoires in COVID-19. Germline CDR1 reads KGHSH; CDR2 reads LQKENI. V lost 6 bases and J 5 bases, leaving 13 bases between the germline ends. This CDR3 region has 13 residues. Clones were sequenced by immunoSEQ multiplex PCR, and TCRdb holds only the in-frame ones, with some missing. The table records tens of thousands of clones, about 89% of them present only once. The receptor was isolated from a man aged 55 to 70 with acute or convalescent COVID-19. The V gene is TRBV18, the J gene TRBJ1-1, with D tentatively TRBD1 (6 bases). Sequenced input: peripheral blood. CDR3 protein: CASSSDSLTEAFF. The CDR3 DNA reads TGTGCCAGCTCGTCGGACAGTTTGACTGAAGCTTTCTTT.